Shown below are 30 T cell receptor beta chains from a single sample sequenced in a study of beta chain features in type 1 diabetes (dated by TCRdb to 2016 to 2019). The paper's findings and limits, for the study overall: A moderate but significant shortening of TCRB CDR3 length was observed in type 1 diabetes patients in all four CD4+ subsets.

Library construction relied on the immunoSEQ multiplex PCR assay. All of the isolated RNA was reverse transcribed with the High Capacity cDNA Reverse Transcription Kit, so expressed TCRB transcripts were sequenced. Sourced from immuneACCESS, this table was stored by TCRdb with only in-frame sequences that have V and J called. A share of the clones is absent; for the studies checked, an unresolved V gene accounts for under half, and the remainder has no known explanation. Counted in this sample were about 660,000 clones; over 13% of them appeared once. The ten largest make up just under 0.04% of the sample. These receptors lack a known antigen. Sequencing used naive CD4+ T cells from blood. The sample's cell subset or site, from its label and the paper: true naive CD4+ T cells. The receptor set was obtained from a young man with type 1 diabetes.

This chain connects TRBV25-1 to TRBJ2-3, with TRBD2 as a possible D gene (6 bases). V gave up 2 bases and J gave up 4 bases, with 13 bases separating them. The CDR3 length is 15 residues. The germline V gene has CDR1 MGHDK and CDR2 SYGVNS. CDR3 amino acids: CASSETGDRADTQYF. The CDR3 bases are TGTGCCAGCAGTGAAACGGGAGATCGGGCAGATACGCAGTATTTT.

The chain links TRBV5-1 to TRBJ2-2, with no clear D. The length of the CDR3 is 14 residues. Germline CDR1 reads SGHRS; CDR2 reads YFSETQ. V gave up 0 bases and J gave up 7 bases, with 10 bases separating them. CDR3 sequence: CASSLAAGIGELFF. The CDR3 bases are TGCGCCAGCAGCTTGGCCGCTGGGATCGGGGAGCTGTTTTTT.

The chain joins TRBV7-2 to TRBJ1-1; no definite D call. V was trimmed by 2 bases and J by 0 bases, leaving 10 bases between them. This CDR3 contains 15 residues. Germline CDR1 and CDR2: SGHTA and FQGNSA. CDR3 protein: CASSLNAQMNTEAFF. The DNA of the CDR3 is TGTGCCAGCAGCTTAAATGCACAGATGAACACTGAAGCTTTCTTT.

This clone showed up just a few times. The CDR3 DNA follows: TGTGCCATCAGTATGACTAGTTTGGGCACAGATACGCAGTATTTT. Its translation: CAISMTSLGTDTQYF. This chain connects TRBV10-3 to TRBJ2-3; possibly TRBD2 for D (6 bases). The V end lost 5 bases, the J end lost 1 base, and 13 bases lay between the germline ends. The CDR3 has 15 amino acids. Germline values: CDR1 ENHRY, CDR2 SYGVKD.

About this clone itself: In the same sample, other DNA sequences code for this CDR3. The chain joins TRBV7-2 to TRBJ1-1, with 7 bases fitting TRBD1. The CDR3 totals 14 residues. V was pared by 3 bases and J by 0 bases, with 1 base of the junction left unmatched. Germline-derived CDR1 and CDR2 are SGHTA and FQGNSA. The CDR3, as DNA: TGTGCCAGCAGCTTGGGACAGATGAACACTGAAGCTTTCTTT. Translation: CASSLGQMNTEAFF.

The rearrangement joins TRBV7-8 to TRBJ1-2; tentatively, D is TRBD1 (5 bases). V lost 1 base, J lost 1 base, and 7 bases lay in between. Germline V gene sequence: CDR1 SGHVS, CDR2 FQNEAQ. The CDR3 covers 14 residues. The CDR3 sequence is CASSLGGSNYGYTF. The CDR3 region has the DNA TGTGCCAGCAGCTTAGGGGGCAGTAACTATGGCTACACCTTC.

Of note for this clone: A single base separates this from a much larger clone, so it may be a read error. The chain has TRBV13 and TRBJ2-1; D is undetermined. This CDR3 has 11 amino acids. Germline V gene sequence: CDR1 PRHDT, CDR2 FYEKMQ (reference sequence). V was clipped by 5 bases and J by 4 bases, with 3 bases between them. The CDR3: CASSLYNEQFF. Written as DNA, the CDR3 is TGTGCCAGCAGCCTTTACAATGAGCAGTTCTTC. Full variable domain (remainder filled in from reference TRBV13 and TRBJ2-1): AAGVIQSPRHLIKEKRETATLKCYPIPRHDTVYWYQQGPGQDPQFLISFYEKMQSDKGSIPDRFSAQQFSDYHSELNMSSLELGDSALYFCASSLYNEQFFGPGTRLTVL.

This clone was counted between two and nine times. The rearrangement joins TRBV10-3 to TRBJ2-1; D not resolved. This CDR3 comprises 15 residues. CDR1 and CDR2 from the germline V gene are ENHRY and SYGVKD. V was trimmed by 3 bases and J by 0 bases, leaving 9 bases between them. In nucleotides, the CDR3 is TGTGCCATCAGTGATTTTAGTAGCTCCTACAATGAGCAGTTCTTC. This sequence encodes CAISDFSSSYNEQFF.

The CDR3 sequence: CAWKSQGVGQYF. The CDR3 coding sequence is TGTGCCTGGAAATCTCAGGGTGTGGGCCAGTACTTC. The chain is built from TRBV30 and TRBJ2-5; tentatively, D is TRBD1 (5 bases). Germline-derived CDR1 and CDR2 are GTSNPN and SVGIG (reference sequence). Trimming stripped 4 bases from V and 10 bases from J, with 16 bases between. The CDR3 length is 12 residues.

The chain joins TRBV11-2 to TRBJ2-1; possible D gene TRBD2, 5 bases. With 1 base removed from V and 9 bases from J, the gap between germline ends came to 13 bases. CDR1 SGHAT and CDR2 FQNNGV come from the germline V gene. This CDR3 region has 14 residues. CDR3: CASSLGFSDGEQFF. The DNA for the CDR3 is TGTGCCAGCAGCTTAGGCTTTAGCGACGGTGAGCAGTTCTTC. The variable domain in full, with the rest retrieved from reference TRBV11-2 and TRBJ2-1, is EAGVAQSPRYKIIEKRQSVAFWCNPISGHATLYWYQQILGQGPKLLIQFQNNGVVDDSQLPKDRFSAERLKGVDSTLKIQPAKLEDSAVYLCASSLGFSDGEQFFGPGTRLTVL.

This clone was detected a few times. Different DNA sequences within this sample yield the same CDR3. The chain has TRBV4-3 and TRBJ1-1; D unclear. The germline gives CDR1 LGHNA, CDR2 YSLEER. V lost 1 base, J lost 3 bases, and 9 bases lay in between. The length of the CDR3 is 14 residues. The CDR3 nucleotides read TGCGCCAGCAGCCAAGTAGGGAGGGACACTGAAGCTTTCTTT. Protein product: CASSQVGRDTEAFF.

The rearrangement links TRBV28 to TRBJ2-7; 7 bases agree with TRBD1. The CDR3 is made up of 15 amino acids. Trimming took 8 bases from V and 2 from J; bases not matched to a gene: 12. Per the germline V gene, CDR1 is MDHEN and CDR2 is SYDVKM. CDR3 sequence (DNA): TGTGCCAGCCACTCCCGACAGGGCCTAACCTACGAGCAGTACTTC. Residues: CASHSRQGLTYEQYF.

This clone was observed a few times. The chain uses TRBV2 and TRBJ1-1; D unresolved. Per germline, CDR1 SNHLY and CDR2 FYNNEI. The V and J ends lost 2 bases and 1 base respectively, with 11 bases between them. The CDR3 spans 15 residues. CDR3 sequence (DNA): TGTGCCAGCAGTGAAACCACCGGGAAGAACACTGAAGCTTTCTTT. This sequence encodes CASSETTGKNTEAFF.

The chain joins TRBV29-1 to TRBJ1-1; D may be TRBD1 (6 bases). This CDR3 is built from 13 residues. Deletions cut 7 bases from V and 4 bases from J, with 16 bases between. CDR1 and CDR2 from the germline V gene are SQVTM and ANQGSEA. The DNA of the CDR3 is TGCAGCGGAGGACAGAACCTATTCACTGAAGCTTTCTTT. Translated: CSGGQNLFTEAFF.

This clone was detected only a few times. This chain uses TRBV7-9 with TRBJ1-2, with 9 positions matching TRBD1. This CDR3 region has 14 residues. Trimming took 5 bases from V and 11 from J; bases not matched to a gene: 12. Germline CDR1 SEHNR, CDR2 FQNEAQ (reference sequence). The CDR3 DNA is TGTGCCAGCAGCCCCCGGGACAGGGAATTCCTTTACACCTTC. It specifies CASSPRDREFLYTF.

The chain carries TRBV5-1 and TRBJ2-7; D gene uncertain. Trimming took off 0 bases at V and 2 bases at J, with 12 bases between the two ends. Germline V gene data show CDR1 as SGHRS and CDR2 as YFSETQ. The CDR3 contains 15 residues. CDR3 sequence reads: CASSLVRDPPYEQYF. In DNA, the CDR3 is TGCGCCAGCAGCTTGGTTCGTGATCCCCCCTACGAGCAGTACTTC.

This clone was picked up a small number of times. CDR3 region: CASSRNTDTQYF. The CDR3 region has the DNA TGCGCCAGCTCTCGGAACACAGATACGCAGTATTTT. This sequence joins TRBV5-1 and TRBJ2-3; no reliable D call. V lost 7 bases and J lost 2, with 8 bases in between. CDR1 SGHRS and CDR2 YFSETQ come from the germline V gene. The CDR3 is 12 residues long. Filled out from reference TRBV5-1 and TRBJ2-3, the complete variable domain reads KAGVTQTPRYLIKTRGQQVTLSCSPISGHRSVSWYQQTPGQGLQFLFEYFSETQRNKGNFPGRFSGRQFSNSRSEMNVSTLELGDSALYLCASSRNTDTQYFGPGTRLTVL.

This clone was detected a few times. The genes are TRBV7-2 and TRBJ1-2; no definite D call. The CDR3 extends over 13 amino acids. Trimming took off 1 base at V and 8 bases at J, with 11 bases between the two ends. Germline CDR1 and CDR2: SGHTA and FQGNSA. CDR3 region: CASSLGEPRGYTF. Here the CDR3 DNA reads TGTGCCAGCAGCTTAGGGGAGCCGCGGGGCTACACCTTC.

This clone was seen more than once but under ten times. J is TRBJ1-3 and V is TRBV6-5; D gene unclear. V lost 3 bases and J 0 bases, leaving 9 bases between the germline ends. Germline-derived CDR1 and CDR2 are MNHEY and SVGAGI. CDR3 length equals 15 residues. CDR3 region: CASSYQPSSGNTIYF. For the CDR3, the DNA is TGTGCCAGCAGTTATCAGCCGAGCTCTGGAAACACCATATATTTT.

This chain links TRBV28 with TRBJ2-3, with D perhaps given as TRBD1 or TRBD2 (5 bases each). This CDR3 has 13 residues. Germline loops: CDR1 MDHEN, CDR2 SYDVKM. V lost 5 bases and J lost 6, with 12 bases in between. The CDR3 sequence: CASSLRGEDTQYF. CDR3 coding DNA: TGTGCCAGCAGTCTACGAGGGGAGGATACGCAGTATTTT.

This clone was seen a few times. Other DNA sequences in the sample encode the same CDR3. V and J are TRBV5-6 and TRBJ2-3; a weak D match, TRBD2 (5 bases). Germline V gives CDR1 SGHDT, CDR2 YYEEEE. The CDR3 has 14 amino acids. V was shortened by 1 base and J by 0 bases, with 6 bases between the two germline ends. The chain's CDR3 is CASSLPGSTDTQYF. CDR3 nucleotides: TGTGCCAGCAGCTTGCCGGGGAGCACAGATACGCAGTATTTT.

Of note for this clone: Other DNA variants within this sample encode the same CDR3. The rearrangement uses TRBV20-1 and TRBJ1-1; D unclear. The V gene lost 6 bases and the J gene lost 3 bases, with 5 bases spanning the gap. This CDR3 spans 10 amino acids. The germline V gene has CDR1 DFQATT and CDR2 SNEGSKA (reference sequence). The CDR3 DNA reads as TGCAGTGCAAGGGACACTGAAGCTTTCTTT. Translation gives CSARDTEAFF.

This clone appeared a few times. The V gene is TRBV7-6, the J gene TRBJ2-4; no clear D gene. Trimming stripped 0 bases from V and 9 bases from J, with 9 bases between. Germline lookup yields CDR1 SGHVS and CDR2 FNYEAQ. This CDR3 is built from 13 residues. This CDR3 reads CASSLAIDGIQYF. The CDR3, as DNA: TGTGCCAGCAGCTTAGCGATTGATGGCATTCAGTACTTC.

This clone turned up a few times. The genes are TRBV19 and TRBJ2-7; 9 nucleotides line up with TRBD2. This CDR3 region has 12 residues. Trimming removed 8 bases from V and 6 bases from J; junction bases left unmatched: 5. The germline CDR1 and CDR2 sequences are LNHDA and SQIVND (reference sequence). The CDR3 coding sequence is TGTGCCAGTCTAACAGCGGGAGGCGAGCAGTACTTC. Amino acids: CASLTAGGEQYF.

A few counts support this clone. The V call is TRBV29-1, the J call TRBJ1-2; the D gene is possibly TRBD1 (6 bases). V lost 7 bases, J lost 3 bases, and 15 bases lay in between. This CDR3 region has 13 residues. Germline-derived CDR1 and CDR2 are SQVTM and ANQGSEA. Written as DNA, the CDR3 is TGCAGCGCCTTTGGACAGTCAGACTATGGCTACACCTTC. Amino acid sequence: CSAFGQSDYGYTF.

This clone was observed a few times. The J gene is TRBJ1-1, the V gene TRBV29-1; D uncertain. The CDR3 length is 12 residues. Germline assignment: CDR1 SQVTM and CDR2 ANQGSEA. The chain's CDR3 is CTHGLLNTEAFF. Here the CDR3 DNA reads TGCACCCACGGGCTGTTGAACACTGAAGCTTTCTTT.

The genes are TRBV18 and TRBJ2-1, with a possible D match to TRBD1 (5 bases). The CDR3 runs to 15 residues. In germline, CDR1 is KGHSH, CDR2 LQKENI. V was clipped by 8 bases and J by 3 bases, with 17 bases between them. In nucleotides, the CDR3 is TGTGCCAGCCTTACGATGACAGAAGGCTACAATGAGCAGTTCTTC. Translated, it gives CASLTMTEGYNEQFF.

This clone was counted a few times. CDR3 region: CAWRKTGEGNQPQHF. Written as DNA, the CDR3 is TGTGCCTGGAGGAAAACAGGGGAGGGCAATCAGCCCCAGCATTTT. The rearrangement uses TRBV30 and TRBJ1-5; 7 bases agree with TRBD1. CDR1 and CDR2 from the germline V gene are GTSNPN and SVGIG (reference sequence). V lost 3 bases, J lost 2 bases, and 7 bases stayed unmatched. The CDR3 runs to 15 residues. The complete variable domain, with remaining parts taken from reference TRBV30 and TRBJ1-5, reads SQTIHQWPATLVQPVGSPLSLECTVEGTSNPNLYWYRQAAGRGLQLLFYSVGIGQISSEVPQNLSASRPQDRQFILSSKKLLLSDSGFYLCAWRKTGEGNQPQHFGDGTRLSIL.

This clone occurred many times. V and J are TRBV23-1 and TRBJ2-4, with 7 bases aligning to TRBD2. TRBV23-1 is an ORF; its function is uncertain. The V segment lost 2 bases and the J segment 4 bases; nucleotides outside the gene matches: 5. The CDR3 spans 15 residues. As DNA, the CDR3 is TGCGCCAGCAGTCAAATCAGACTAGCTAAAAACATTCAGTACTTC. Translating gives CASSQIRLAKNIQYF.

The J gene is TRBJ2-1, the V gene TRBV29-1; no reliable D call. V gave up 6 bases and J gave up 13 bases, with 22 bases separating them. The CDR3 runs 13 residues. Germline V gene lookup returns CDR1 SQVTM and CDR2 ANQGSEA. CDR3 protein: CSVSQGLQEPQFF. The CDR3 region has the DNA TGCAGCGTGTCTCAAGGGCTCCAAGAGCCCCAGTTCTTC.